The rows below give T cell receptor beta chains drawn from one sample of a study of T cell repertoires in cytomegalovirus infection. From the reads, TCRdb called clonotypes with MiXCR, one entry per CDR3 protein. The repertoire holds approximately 250,000 distinct CDR3 sequences, with 9% to 15% as singletons. The specimen was PBMCs. These TCRs come from a human donor in good health (CMV status not recorded). Some clones in this sample may be carry-over from other donors' samples. Both conserved end residues are part of each CDR3. The D gene is left open where the match is weak. Clone size appears in some rows only: once, few, many, or a class for an expanded clone.

NA | TRBJ2-2 | NA | TRBV24-1 | CATSAPQGRAGELFF | TGTGCCACCAGTGCCCCACAGGGGAGGGCCGGGGAGCTGTTTTTT
NA | TRBJ2-7 | many | TRBV7-2 | CASSFLMDSYEQYF | TGTGCCAGCAGCTTTCTCATGGACAGCTACGAGCAGTACTTC
TRBD1 | TRBJ1-2 | many | TRBV7-2 | CASSPDRVRGYTF | TGTGCCAGCAGCCCGGACAGGGTCCGTGGCTACACCTTC
NA | TRBJ2-4 | NA | TRBV18 | CASSPRIGGLAKNIQYF | TGTGCCAGCTCACCACGGATCGGGGGATTGGCCAAAAACATTCAGTACTTC
TRBD2 | TRBJ2-3 | NA | TRBV6-2/TRBV6-3 | CASSYSTSGGDSDTQYF | TGTGCCAGCAGTTACTCGACGAGCGGGGGGGATTCAGATACGCAGTATTTT
NA | TRBJ2-7 | few | TRBV29-1 | CSVRQGGDAYEQYF | TGCAGCGTCCGCCAGGGGGGGGACGCCTACGAGCAGTACTTC
TRBD2 | TRBJ2-5 | NA | TRBV6-2/TRBV6-3 | CASSSRRGGPGTQYF | TGTGCCAGCAGCTCCCGGCGGGGGGGCCCCGGGACCCAGTACTTC
NA | TRBJ1-5 | NA | TRBV15 | CATSRDLAENRPQHF | TGTGCCACCAGCAGAGATCTGGCGGAGAATCGGCCCCAGCATTTT
TRBD1 | TRBJ2-2 | NA | TRBV10-3 | CATRTGINTGELFF | TGTGCCACCAGGACAGGGATTAACACCGGGGAGCTGTTTTTT
NA | TRBJ1-6 | many | TRBV19 | CASSIGAGSNSPLHF | TGTGCCAGTAGTATAGGAGCGGGGTCCAATTCACCCCTCCACTTT
NA | TRBJ1-1 | few | TRBV7-6 | CASSAPGTEAFF | TGTGCCAGCAGCGCCCCAGGCACTGAAGCTTTCTTT
NA | TRBJ2-6 | NA | TRBV20-1 | CSARDGARGIGANVLTF | TGCAGTGCTAGAGATGGCGCTCGGGGGATTGGGGCCAACGTCCTGACTTTC
TRBD1 | TRBJ2-7 | few | TRBV7-2 | CASSSYYRDRVYEQYF | TGTGCCAGCAGCTCCTACTACCGGGACAGGGTCTACGAGCAGTACTTC
TRBD1 | TRBJ2-2 | NA | TRBV4-3 | CASSQTDRGANTGGLFF | TGCGCCAGCAGCCAAACCGACAGGGGCGCGAACACCGGGGGGCTGTTTTTT
NA | TRBJ1-1 | many | TRBV7-8 | CASSSRGSEAFF | TGTGCCAGCAGCTCCCGGGGTTCGGAAGCTTTCTTT
NA | TRBJ1-1 | many | TRBV19 | CASTLGRVTEAFF | TGTGCCAGTACCCTGGGGCGAGTAACTGAAGCTTTCTTT
NA | TRBJ2-7 | many | TRBV27 | CASSFRQTIYEQYF | TGTGCCAGCAGTTTTCGGCAGACGATCTACGAGCAGTACTTC
TRBD1 | TRBJ1-1 | many | TRBV4-1 | CASSRPVTGVDTEAFF | TGCGCCAGCAGCCGACCCGTGACAGGGGTGGACACTGAAGCTTTCTTT
NA | TRBJ2-5 | NA | TRBV20-1 | CSARGHLSRDPGTQYF | TGCAGTGCTAGGGGCCACCTCTCCAGGGACCCCGGGACCCAGTACTTC
TRBD1 | TRBJ2-7 | NA | TRBV5-4 | CASSWDRTYEQYF | TGTGCCAGCAGCTGGGACAGGACCTACGAGCAGTACTTC
TRBD2 | TRBJ2-3 | many | TRBV7-8 | CASSLSASGSATQYF | TGTGCCAGCAGCTTATCGGCTAGCGGGAGTGCTACGCAGTATTTT